Below are 28 T cell receptor beta chains sequenced from a single sample in a study of PD-1 blockade in classical Hodgkin lymphoma. Repertoires were generated with immunoSEQ multiplex PCR, while TCRdb's copy carries only in-frame clones and drops some. Of around 34,000 clones listed, less than 85% are singletons. Relapse after autologous stem cell transplantation occurred in every patient, and brentuximab vedotin exposure varied. Sequenced here: peripheral blood mononuclear cells (PBMCs), sampled before the second cycle of nivolumab. The receptor set was obtained from a human donor with classical Hodgkin lymphoma.

This clone was observed a single time. The gene calls are TRBV2 and TRBJ2-3; 14 bases are a match to TRBD2. Germline V gives CDR1 SNHLY, CDR2 FYNNEI. V gave up 4 bases and J gave up 1 base; unmatched junction bases: 1. CDR3 length: 16 residues. CDR3 in DNA: TGTGCCAGCAGTGTGACTAGCGGGGGGGGCACAGATACGCAGTATTTT. This codes for CASSVTSGGGTDTQYF.

This sequence joins TRBV11-2 and TRBJ2-7; D might be TRBD1 (5 bases). Germline values: CDR1 SGHAT, CDR2 FQNNGV. This CDR3 comprises 15 residues. Trimming shortened V by 1 base and J by 2 bases, and 12 bases separated the two germline ends. CDR3 sequence: CASSLVAGPTYEQYF. The CDR3 bases are TGTGCCAGCAGCTTAGTGGCAGGGCCTACCTACGAGCAGTACTTC.

J is TRBJ2-5 and V is TRBV7-2; 7 bases line up with TRBD1. Germline V gene sequence: CDR1 SGHTA, CDR2 FQGNSA. The J segment lost 2 bases and the V segment lost 4 bases, leaving 7 bases of the junction unmatched. The CDR3 runs 15 residues. The CDR3 nucleotides are TGTGCCAGCAGCTCGAGATCGGGACAGCAAGAGACCCAGTACTTC. This translates into CASSSRSGQQETQYF.

V is TRBV7-9 and J is TRBJ2-7, with D perhaps TRBD2 (5 bases). The V and J ends lost 7 bases and 1 base respectively, with 11 bases between them. Germline V gene sequence: CDR1 SEHNR, CDR2 FQNEAQ (reference sequence). This CDR3 is built from 13 residues. DNA for the CDR3: TGTGCCAGCAACCCGGGGTATTCCTACGAGCAGTACTTC. Translating gives CASNPGYSYEQYF.

The J gene is TRBJ2-7, the V gene TRBV23-1; TRBD1 matches at 9 bases. TRBV23-1 is recorded as an ORF, its role being uncertain. The V gene end was trimmed by 2 bases and the J gene end by 4 bases; junction bases not matched to a gene: 9. This CDR3 region has 16 residues. This CDR3 is CASSQKARTGAYEQYF. The CDR3 DNA follows: TGCGCCAGCAGTCAAAAGGCGAGGACAGGGGCTTACGAGCAGTACTTC.

The rearrangement joins TRBV5-1 to TRBJ1-4; D remains unclear. The germline V and J ends were trimmed by 0 bases and 8 bases, with 2 bases remaining between them. The CDR3 loop spans 11 amino acids. Germline values: CDR1 SGHRS, CDR2 YFSETQ. The CDR3 nucleotides read TGCGCCAGCAGCTTGGGAGAAAAACTGTTTTTT. Residues: CASSLGEKLFF.

The chain joins TRBV6-5 to TRBJ2-2; maybe TRBD2 (6 bases). The ends were cut back, 6 bases at V and 4 bases at J, with 15 bases in the middle. The germline V gene encodes CDR1 MNHEY and CDR2 SVGAGI. CDR3 length equals 15 residues. DNA of the CDR3: TGTGCCAGCAGCCCCGCCGGGGGTCCCACCGGGGAGCTGTTTTTT. Translating it yields CASSPAGGPTGELFF.

The CDR3 DNA is TGTGCCAGCAGCGAAACAGGGGGAGAGACCCAGTACTTC. It encodes CASSETGGETQYF. The rearrangement uses TRBV11-2 and TRBJ2-5; 8 nucleotides align to TRBD1. This CDR3 has 13 amino acids. The V segment lost 5 bases and the J segment 4 bases; nucleotides outside the gene matches: 3. The germline V gene has CDR1 SGHAT and CDR2 FQNNGV. Using reference TRBV11-2 and TRBJ2-5 for the parts outside the CDR3, the full variable domain is EAGVAQSPRYKIIEKRQSVAFWCNPISGHATLYWYQQILGQGPKLLIQFQNNGVVDDSQLPKDRFSAERLKGVDSTLKIQPAKLEDSAVYLCASSETGGETQYFGPGTRLLVL.

The V and J genes are TRBV15 and TRBJ2-7, with TRBD1 matching 10 bases. The CDR3 has 18 residues. CDR1 is LNHNV and CDR2 is YYDKDF in the germline V gene (reference sequence). Unmatched junction bases numbered 12, after V lost 0 bases and J lost 4 bases. Here the CDR3 DNA reads TGTGCCACCAGCAGAGATCGATCCGTAAGACAGGGGGCTTACGAGCAGTACTTC. Translated: CATSRDRSVRQGAYEQYF.

V usage is TRBV5-1 and J usage is TRBJ1-1; a possible D gene is TRBD1 (5 bases). Looked up from germline, CDR1 is SGHRS and CDR2 is YFSETQ. CDR3 length: 13 amino acids. V lost 1 base and J 5 bases, leaving 9 bases between the germline ends. The CDR3 reads CASSLQGGTEAFF. CDR3 coding DNA: TGCGCCAGCAGCTTGCAGGGAGGGACTGAAGCTTTCTTT.

The chain recombines TRBV7-9 with TRBJ2-5; D unresolved. Trimming removed 3 bases at V and 5 bases at J, with 13 bases between. CDR3 length equals 14 residues. Per germline, CDR1 SEHNR and CDR2 FQNEAQ (reference sequence). CDR3 DNA sequence: TGTGCCAGCAGCTTTTCTGGGGTTGTGGAGACCCAGTACTTC. Translating it yields CASSFSGVVETQYF.

The V and J genes are TRBV9 and TRBJ2-7; TRBD1 is a possible D gene (6 bases). CDR1 is SGDLS and CDR2 is YYNGEE in the germline V gene. CDR3 length: 13 residues. Trimming cost V 3 bases and J 2 bases, with 9 bases left between them. The CDR3 sequence: CASSGGPAYEQYF. In nucleotides, the CDR3 is TGTGCCAGCAGCGGGGGGCCTGCCTACGAGCAGTACTTC.

V gene TRBV5-1 combines with J gene TRBJ2-2, with 8 bases identical to TRBD2. The CDR3 has 16 residues. Germline trimming cut 2 bases from V and 7 bases from J; bases unmatched to any gene: 10. Germline V gene data show CDR1 as SGHRS and CDR2 as YFSETQ. The DNA of the CDR3 is TGCGCCAGCAGCTTTTCGGCGGGGGGCGACGTCGGGGAGCTGTTTTTT. This sequence encodes CASSFSAGGDVGELFF.

This clone was counted a few times. The rearrangement uses TRBV5-1 and TRBJ2-2; 9 bases are shared with TRBD1. Losses at the gene ends were 4 bases for V and 4 bases for J; bases not matched to a gene: 5. The CDR3 is 15 amino acids. Germline CDR1 and CDR2: SGHRS and YFSETQ. The CDR3 is CASSAGQGSTGELFF. CDR3 nucleotide sequence: TGCGCCAGCAGCGCGGGACAGGGATCCACCGGGGAGCTGTTTTTT.

The chain recombines TRBV5-4 with TRBJ1-2, with D possibly being TRBD1 (6 bases). This CDR3 has 14 amino acids. Germline loops: CDR1 SGHNT, CDR2 YYREEE (reference sequence). V shed 5 bases and J shed 6 bases, with 17 bases lying between them. Here the CDR3 reads CASRSSGGADGYTF. CDR3 nucleotides: TGTGCCAGCAGGAGTTCGGGGGGGGCGGATGGCTACACCTTC. Together with reference TRBV5-4 and TRBJ1-2, the CDR3 gives the full variable domain: ETGVTQSPTHLIKTRGQQVTLRCSSQSGHNTVSWYQQALGQGPQFIFQYYREEENGRGNFPPRFSGLQFPNYSSELNVNALELDDSALYLCASRSSGGADGYTFGSGTRLTVV.

This clone was picked up many times. V usage is TRBV2 and J usage is TRBJ1-1; 10 bases map to TRBD1. Germline V gene data show CDR1 as SNHLY and CDR2 as FYNNEI. CDR3 size: 13 residues. After removal of 3 bases from V and 8 bases from J, the junction contained 3 bases not matched to a gene. The CDR3 DNA is TGTGCCAGCAGTGAGGGGACAGGGGACGAAGCTTTCTTT. This sequence encodes CASSEGTGDEAFF.

The chain couples TRBV5-1 to TRBJ1-1; no clear D. This CDR3 has 14 residues. The V end lost 0 bases, the J end lost 8 bases, and 14 bases lay between the germline ends. Per the germline V gene, CDR1 is SGHRS and CDR2 is YFSETQ. The CDR3 nucleotides are TGCGCCAGCAGCTTGGAAGGTCTAGGGAAAGAAGCTTTCTTT. Its translation: CASSLEGLGKEAFF.

The CDR3 region has the DNA TGCGCCAGCAGCTTCCAGCGAGGGTTTTACAATGAGCAGTTCTTC. Translation gives CASSFQRGFYNEQFF. This chain uses TRBV5-1 with TRBJ2-1; a possible D gene is TRBD2 (5 bases). Germline CDR1 SGHRS, CDR2 YFSETQ. V was shortened by 2 bases and J by 4 bases, with 13 bases between the two germline ends. The CDR3 consists of 15 residues.

The chain is built from TRBV10-3 and TRBJ2-7, with TRBD1 as a possible D gene (5 bases). The CDR3 is 16 amino acids. The germline V gene encodes CDR1 ENHRY and CDR2 SYGVKD. The germline V and J ends were trimmed by 2 bases and 3 bases, with 17 bases remaining between them. CDR3 in DNA: TGTGCCATCAGTGAGCCTAAAGACAGTCTTATCTACGAGCAGTACTTC. Translation: CAISEPKDSLIYEQYF.

Details on this clone: The sample holds other DNA sequences that translate to the same CDR3. The rearrangement links TRBV18 to TRBJ2-1; 16 nucleotides align to TRBD2. J gave up 9 bases and V 6 bases, and 8 bases lay outside the gene matches. The germline V gene has CDR1 KGHSH and CDR2 LQKENI. This CDR3 contains 16 residues. The CDR3 here is CASSPGLAGGRSEQFF. In DNA, the CDR3 is TGTGCCAGCTCGCCGGGACTAGCGGGGGGGCGGAGTGAGCAGTTCTTC.

The V and J genes are TRBV5-1 and TRBJ2-7; 8 bases map to TRBD1. This CDR3 spans 14 amino acids. The trim removed 3 bases at V and 0 bases at J, leaving 2 bases unmatched. CDR1 SGHRS and CDR2 YFSETQ come from the germline V gene. The CDR3 sequence is CASSSDRGSYEQYF. CDR3 sequence (DNA): TGCGCCAGCAGCTCCGACAGGGGCTCCTACGAGCAGTACTTC.

The chain is built from TRBV7-9 and TRBJ2-3; D not resolved. Germline V gene data show CDR1 as SEHNR and CDR2 as FQNEAQ (reference sequence). The CDR3 is made up of 16 amino acids. Trimming cost V 1 base and J 2 bases, with 13 bases left between them. The CDR3 sequence is CASSLGSSRDTDTQYF. The DNA of the CDR3 is TGTGCCAGCAGCTTAGGTTCCAGCAGAGACACAGATACGCAGTATTTT.

The chain is built from TRBV2 and TRBJ2-2; D perhaps matches TRBD2 (6 bases). Germline V CDR1 and CDR2: SNHLY, FYNNEI. This CDR3 has 15 residues. With 2 bases removed from V and 8 bases from J, the gap between germline ends came to 15 bases. This chain's CDR3 is CASSERTGGRGELFF. The CDR3 nucleotides are TGTGCCAGCAGTGAAAGGACTGGGGGGAGAGGGGAGCTGTTTTTT.

The chain links TRBV7-6 to TRBJ2-1; tentatively, D is TRBD2 (6 bases). The CDR3 is made up of 13 amino acids. Between the trimmed V and J ends, which lost 2 bases and 6 bases, there was a span of 8 bases. Germline V gene data show CDR1 as SGHVS and CDR2 as FNYEAQ. CDR3 sequence reads: CASSLPGVNEQFF. The CDR3 nucleotides are TGTGCCAGCAGCTTACCGGGGGTCAATGAGCAGTTCTTC.

This clone was counted a few times. The V call is TRBV5-1, the J call TRBJ2-3; 7 nucleotides line up with TRBD2. The germline V gene has CDR1 SGHRS and CDR2 YFSETQ. Trimming took 1 base from V and 2 from J; bases not matched to a gene: 4. This CDR3 has 15 amino acids. CDR3 loop: CASSLRGGVTDTQYF. Here the CDR3 DNA reads TGCGCCAGCAGCTTGAGGGGAGGGGTCACAGATACGCAGTATTTT.

This clone appeared once. The rearrangement links TRBV6-5 to TRBJ2-5; 8 positions agree with TRBD2. Looked up from germline, CDR1 is MNHEY and CDR2 is SVGAGI. The CDR3 runs to 14 residues. The J segment lost 7 bases and the V segment lost 2 bases, leaving 6 bases of the junction unmatched. CDR3 nucleotides: TGTGCCAGCAGTTACGGAGCGGGGGCCGGGACCCAGTACTTC. It translates to CASSYGAGAGTQYF.

The chain is built from TRBV7-3 and TRBJ2-5; D remains ambiguous. This CDR3 is 13 amino acids long. Germline-derived CDR1 and CDR2 are SGHTA and FQGTGA. V was trimmed by 2 bases and J by 5 bases, leaving 9 bases between them. In DNA form, the CDR3 reads TGTGCCAGCAGCTTAGGCAGAGCGGAGACCCAGTACTTC. This encodes CASSLGRAETQYF.

This sequence joins TRBV7-2 and TRBJ2-7; 11 bases align to TRBD1. V dropped 1 base and J dropped 3; count of bases not matched to a gene: 2. Germline V lookup: CDR1 SGHTA, CDR2 FQGNSA. This CDR3 is 15 amino acids long. DNA for the CDR3: TGTGCCAGCAGCTTAGGGGGGACAGGGGGCTACGAGCAGTACTTC. Protein product: CASSLGGTGGYEQYF.